These 29 T cell receptor beta chains came from one sample sequenced in a study of T-cell memory formation after mild COVID-19. MiXCR, run by TCRdb on the 5' RACE reads, gives a single entry per CDR3 protein. This sample carries around 410,000 distinct CDR3 sequences, 20% to 30% of them seen once, and the ten largest clones take around 14%. Specimen: PBMCs or a T cell subset sorted from them (not recorded which). These receptors all come from an adult woman who had mild COVID-19 (a few samples of this study predate the infection). Cell type and time point are not known.

This chain links TRBV10-3 with TRBJ1-5, with D uncertain. The germline CDR1 and CDR2 sequences are ENHRY and SYGVKD. The V end lost 0 bases, the J end lost 9 bases, and 9 bases lay between the germline ends. The CDR3 loop spans 13 amino acids. The CDR3 sequence: CAISESSEPPQHF. DNA for the CDR3: TGTGCCATCAGTGAGTCGAGCGAGCCGCCCCAGCATTTT.

The chain recombines TRBV29-1 with TRBJ1-2; the D gene is possibly TRBD1 (6 bases). The CDR3 consists of 12 residues. The V gene's germline CDR1 is SQVTM and CDR2 ANQGSEA. The V gene lost 7 bases and the J gene lost 5 bases, with 14 bases spanning the gap. The CDR3 reads CSARTDGYGYTF. CDR3 nucleotides: TGCAGCGCTCGGACAGATGGATATGGCTACACCTTC.

This clonotype was picked up a small number of times. The chain combines TRBV5-1 with TRBJ2-5; 7 bases match TRBD1. Germline V gene lookup returns CDR1 SGHRS and CDR2 YFSETQ. CDR3 length: 15 residues. Losses at the gene ends were 0 bases for V and 6 bases for J; bases not matched to a gene: 8. In nucleotides, the CDR3 is TGCGCCAGCAGCTTGGACTCCGCGGACAGGAAGACCCAGTACTTC. Amino acid sequence: CASSLDSADRKTQYF.

This clonotype appeared a few times. V is TRBV7-6 and J is TRBJ1-1; D gene ambiguous. The CDR3 runs to 16 residues. Germline-derived CDR1 and CDR2 are SGHVS and FNYEAQ. V dropped 5 bases and J dropped 7 bases, with 23 bases sitting between them. The CDR3 DNA follows: TGTGCCAGCAGCCCCCCGGGGTCAGTCCCGTCGGGTGAAGCTTTCTTT. Its protein product is CASSPPGSVPSGEAFF.

The table lists this clonotype with a few counts. The V and J genes are TRBV7-3 and TRBJ2-1; D unclear. Germline CDR1 reads SGHTA; CDR2 reads FQGTGA. V was trimmed by 2 bases and J by 10 bases, leaving 12 bases between them. The CDR3 consists of 13 residues. The CDR3 sequence is CASSLEPLLEQFF. In nucleotides, the CDR3 is TGTGCCAGCAGCTTAGAGCCACTCTTGGAGCAGTTCTTC.

The genes are TRBV12-3 or TRBV12-4 and TRBJ1-2; 9 bases line up with TRBD1. V was pared by 4 bases and J by 4 bases, with 4 bases of the junction left unmatched. There are 14 residues in the CDR3. The CDR3 loop reads CASSWGTGSYGYTF. CDR3 nucleotide sequence: TGTGCCAGCAGTTGGGGGACAGGGAGCTATGGCTACACCTTC.

The gene calls are TRBV7-3 and TRBJ1-2; the match to TRBD1 covers 8 bases. V shed 4 bases and J 0 bases; nucleotides not matched to a gene: 1. Germline assignment: CDR1 SGHTA and CDR2 FQGTGA. This CDR3 has 14 amino acids. CDR3 nucleotides: TGTGCCAGCAGCTGGACAGGGACTAACTATGGCTACACCTTC. The encoded protein is CASSWTGTNYGYTF.

J is TRBJ1-2 and V is TRBV7-2, with D unresolved. CDR1 and CDR2 (germline): SGHTA, FQGNSA. CDR3 length: 14 amino acids. The ends were cut back, 1 base at V and 1 base at J, with 7 bases in the middle. CDR3 coding DNA: TGTGCCAGCAGCTTAGGGGAACTTAACTATGGCTACACCTTC. This sequence encodes CASSLGELNYGYTF.

This clonotype has just a few counts. This chain uses TRBV5-4 with TRBJ1-1; a possible D gene is TRBD1 (5 bases). The germline V and J ends were trimmed by 1 base and 5 bases, with 15 bases remaining between them. This CDR3 is built from 15 residues. Germline V gene data show CDR1 as SGHNT and CDR2 as YYREEE (reference sequence). CDR3 coding DNA: TGTGCCAGCAGCTTGTTGGTCCCTGGGGGAACTGAAGCTTTCTTT. It is translated as CASSLLVPGGTEAFF.

This clonotype came up a few times. CDR3 nucleotides: TGTGCCAGCAGCCCGACTAGCGGGGGGGAGCTGTTTTTT. The encoded protein is CASSPTSGGELFF. V and J are TRBV7-3 and TRBJ2-2; 10 nucleotides align to TRBD2. The CDR3 spans 13 residues. In germline, CDR1 is SGHTA, CDR2 FQGTGA. With V trimmed by 5 bases and J by 8 bases, 2 bases remained unmatched.

This clonotype has a count of ten or more. The chain is built from TRBV5-1 and TRBJ2-5; possibly TRBD1 or TRBD2 for D (6 bases each). This CDR3 is built from 14 residues. Trimming removed 4 bases from V and 5 bases from J, with 15 bases in between. CDR1 SGHRS and CDR2 YFSETQ come from the germline V gene. CDR3 DNA: TGCGCCAGCAGCACACAGGGAGGAGGGGAGACCCAGTACTTC. As protein: CASSTQGGGETQYF.

V and J are TRBV27 and TRBJ2-2; D is possibly TRBD1 (6 bases). Trimming left V 6 bases short and J 14 bases short, with 19 bases between. The CDR3 is made up of 13 amino acids. From germline, CDR1 is MNHEY and CDR2 SMNVEV (reference sequence). The CDR3 DNA sequence: TGTGCCAGCAGCGCTAAGGCCTCCAGGGGACTGTTTTTT. Its translation: CASSAKASRGLFF.

The chain links TRBV18 to TRBJ2-3, with 7 bases lining up with TRBD2. The trim removed 2 bases at V and 2 bases at J, leaving 4 bases unmatched. This CDR3 has 15 residues. From germline, CDR1 is KGHSH and CDR2 LQKENI. CDR3 sequence (DNA): TGTGCCAGCTCACCAGTCGCGGGGGTCACAGATACGCAGTATTTT. This encodes CASSPVAGVTDTQYF.

The chain employs TRBV15 and TRBJ2-4; D not certain. Germline CDR1 and CDR2: LNHNV and YYDKDF (reference sequence). The CDR3 spans 13 residues. The germline V and J ends were trimmed by 2 bases and 5 bases, with 7 bases remaining between them. This chain's CDR3 is CATSRPWENIQYF. The DNA for the CDR3 is TGTGCCACCAGCAGACCCTGGGAAAACATTCAGTACTTC.

There are a few counts of this clonotype. This chain uses TRBV12-3 or TRBV12-4 with TRBJ2-1, with D perhaps assigned TRBD1 or TRBD2 (6 bases each). Trimming cost V 1 base and J 5 bases, with 12 bases left between them. The CDR3 is 15 amino acids. The CDR3 region has the DNA TGTGCCAGCAGTTTAGAGGGGGGCCCCCACAATGAGCAGTTCTTC. Its protein is CASSLEGGPHNEQFF.

CDR3 nucleotide sequence: TGTGCCAGCAGTTTAGGGCCTGGCGATCAGCCCCAGCATTTT. This codes for CASSLGPGDQPQHF. The chain recombines TRBV12-3 or TRBV12-4 with TRBJ1-5; no clear D gene. The CDR3 loop spans 14 amino acids. Trimming pared 1 base from V and 5 bases from J, leaving 9 bases between.

The sample holds a few counts of this clonotype. The V call is TRBV4-3, the J call TRBJ2-1; 10 nucleotides align to TRBD2. Germline lookup yields CDR1 LGHNA and CDR2 YSLEER. Trimming took 1 base from V and 6 from J; bases not matched to a gene: 12. The CDR3 covers 18 residues. The CDR3 loop reads CASSQVGSGRTGINEQFF. The DNA for the CDR3 is TGCGCCAGCAGCCAAGTTGGTAGCGGGAGGACAGGGATCAATGAGCAGTTCTTC.

The chain couples TRBV24-1 to TRBJ2-3, with TRBD2 as a possible D gene (5 bases). Germline CDR1 is KGHDR and CDR2 is SFDVKD. CDR3 length equals 18 residues. V gave up 5 bases and J gave up 0 bases, with 20 bases separating them. Here the CDR3 DNA reads TGTGCCACCAGTGCCCTGCCCTATCGGGGAGCAAGCACAGATACGCAGTATTTT. Translating it yields CATSALPYRGASTDTQYF.

This clonotype was observed a handful of times. V and J are TRBV9 and TRBJ1-1; no firm D call. Germline V gene sequence: CDR1 SGDLS, CDR2 YYNGEE. This CDR3 is 13 amino acids long. V lost 1 base to trimming and J lost 5 bases, with 9 bases between them. The CDR3 DNA is TGTGCCAGCAGCGTAACCAGCGGTACTGAAGCTTTCTTT. Protein sequence: CASSVTSGTEAFF. The variable domain in full, completed from reference TRBV9 and TRBJ1-1, reads DSGVTQTPKHLITATGQRVTLRCSPRSGDLSVYWYQQSLDQGLQFLIQYYNGEERAKGNILERFSAQQFPDLHSELNLSSLELGDSALYFCASSVTSGTEAFFGQGTRLTVV.

This clonotype turned up a few times. V and J are TRBV5-1 and TRBJ2-7, with 7 positions matching TRBD1. The germline gives CDR1 SGHRS, CDR2 YFSETQ. This CDR3 is built from 15 residues. V shed 4 bases and J 3 bases; nucleotides not matched to a gene: 10. The CDR3 nucleotides are TGCGCCAGCAGCCCGAGACAGGGAACCAACTACGAGCAGTACTTC. Its protein is CASSPRQGTNYEQYF.

In its sample, this clonotype was seen a few times. V is TRBV19 and J is TRBJ2-1; no definite D call. Per germline, CDR1 LNHDA and CDR2 SQIVND (reference sequence). This CDR3 comprises 16 residues. V lost 4 bases and J lost 0, with 13 bases in between. CDR3 protein: CASSSKEKSSYNEQFF. DNA of the CDR3: TGTGCCAGTAGTAGTAAGGAAAAAAGCTCCTACAATGAGCAGTTCTTC.

The chain has TRBV5-1 and TRBJ1-6, with a possible D match to TRBD1 (6 bases). Germline V gene data show CDR1 as SGHRS and CDR2 as YFSETQ. The CDR3 covers 20 residues. V was shortened by 4 bases and J by 10 bases, with 33 bases between the two germline ends. CDR3 protein: CASSPEGGLLSTGTSSPLHF. The DNA for the CDR3 is TGCGCCAGCAGCCCCGAGGGTGGGCTTCTATCGACAGGAACCTCCTCACCCCTCCACTTT.

The chain is built from TRBV12-3 or TRBV12-4 and TRBJ2-5; D is tentatively TRBD1 or TRBD2 (7 bases each). The V end lost 7 bases, the J end lost 1 base, and 19 bases lay between the germline ends. This CDR3 spans 16 amino acids. Here the CDR3 reads CASKRGGGGRQETQYF. The CDR3 DNA sequence: TGTGCCAGCAAACGAGGGGGAGGGGGCCGCCAAGAGACCCAGTACTTC.

This clonotype occurred many times. V is TRBV12-3 or TRBV12-4 and J is TRBJ2-7; TRBD2 is a possible D gene (7 bases). This CDR3 spans 15 amino acids. The V gene lost 2 bases and the J gene lost 0 bases, with 11 bases spanning the gap. This CDR3 is CASSLLGGHSYEQYF. CDR3 DNA: TGTGCCAGCAGTTTACTGGGGGGGCACTCCTACGAGCAGTACTTC.

This clonotype turned up a few times. The gene calls are TRBV9 and TRBJ1-2; D is ambiguous. CDR1 and CDR2 (germline): SGDLS, YYNGEE. Trimming took off 4 bases at V and 6 bases at J, with 19 bases between the two ends. The CDR3 runs to 15 residues. The CDR3 DNA reads TGTGCCAGCAGCCCCCGACGGACGGGGATCGATGGCTACACCTTC. It codes for CASSPRRTGIDGYTF.

This clonotype turned up a few times. V usage is TRBV4-2 and J usage is TRBJ2-1, with D perhaps TRBD2 (5 bases). Looked up from germline, CDR1 is LGHNA and CDR2 is YNFKEQ. The CDR3 spans 16 residues. V lost 1 base and J 0 bases, leaving 10 bases between the germline ends. The CDR3 protein is CASSQATGSSYNEQFF. CDR3 sequence (DNA): TGTGCCAGCAGCCAAGCTACGGGAAGCTCCTACAATGAGCAGTTCTTC.

There are a few counts of this clonotype. The rearrangement uses TRBV20-1 and TRBJ2-1, with D maybe TRBD1 (5 bases). CDR3 length: 13 amino acids. CDR1 DFQATT and CDR2 SNEGSKA come from the germline V gene (reference sequence). Trimming took off 3 bases at V and 3 bases at J, with 9 bases between the two ends. The DNA for the CDR3 is TGCAGTGCTAGTGAGACAGACTACAATGAGCAGTTCTTC. This gives the protein CSASETDYNEQFF.

This clonotype turned up a few times. The rearrangement links TRBV15 to TRBJ2-3, with TRBD2 matching 7 bases. Germline CDR1 and CDR2: LNHNV and YYDKDF (reference sequence). This CDR3 has 15 residues. With 7 bases clipped from V and 6 bases from J, the junction kept 13 bases outside the gene matches. DNA for the CDR3: TGTGCCACCACCGGTAGGGGCGGGAGTCTCGATACGCAGTATTTT. This gives the protein CATTGRGGSLDTQYF.

This clonotype was counted between two and nine times. This chain uses TRBV12-3 or TRBV12-4 with TRBJ2-1; TRBD2 might be the D (6 bases). CDR3 length equals 13 residues. V was cut by 7 bases and J by 4 bases, with 11 bases left in between. In DNA, the CDR3 is TGTGCCAGCAAGGAGGGAGAGTACAATGAGCAGTTCTTC. This codes for CASKEGEYNEQFF.